This T cell receptor beta chain was sequenced for a study of blood T cell repertoires in COVID-19. Study-wide context: COVID-19 samples collected from the United States, Italy and Spain covered acute and convalescent phases.

This table comes from immunoSEQ multiplex PCR, and its TCRdb copy is limited to in-frame clones, with some not included. The table includes around 150,000 clones, 60% to 80% detected once. CDR3 size: 12 residues. The ends were cut back, 1 base at V and 1 base at J, with 2 bases in the middle. Germline V CDR1 and CDR2: SEHNR, FQNEAQ (reference sequence). The receptor was derived from a man between 70 and 80 years old with acute or convalescent COVID-19. The J gene is TRBJ2-7, the V gene TRBV7-9; D remains unclear. The material sequenced was peripheral blood. CDR3 bases: TGTGCCAGCAGCTTAGTATCCTACGAGCAGTACTTC. Translating it yields CASSLVSYEQYF.